This T cell receptor (beta chain) was obtained from a study of blood T cell repertoires in COVID-19. For the study at large: Some COVID-19 samples were acute and others convalescent; all came from the United States, Italy and Spain. The analysed material was cDNA or gDNA that came from T cells, B-cell-depleted T cells, or PBMCs.

In the authors' methods: Scientists estimated how many nucleated cells there were by amplifying reference gene primers. The data were produced by immunoSEQ multiplex PCR, yet TCRdb's version contains in-frame clones alone and is incomplete. V, J and clone size are taken as reported in that table, and D and trimming were inferred from the DNA itself. The sample consists of 100,000 to 150,000 clones, over 55% of them appearing once. This CDR3 has 15 residues. Germline lookup yields CDR1 MDHEN and CDR2 SYDVKM. Trimming cost V 7 bases and J 4 bases; bases outside gene matches: 12. Sequenced sample: peripheral blood. The rearrangement uses TRBV28 and TRBJ1-2; 7 nucleotides line up with TRBD1. The sequence was obtained from a woman aged 70 to 79 with acute or convalescent COVID-19. Here the CDR3 reads CASITGGQSSYGYTF. DNA of the CDR3: TGTGCCAGCATCACTGGGGGACAGTCGAGCTATGGCTACACCTTC.